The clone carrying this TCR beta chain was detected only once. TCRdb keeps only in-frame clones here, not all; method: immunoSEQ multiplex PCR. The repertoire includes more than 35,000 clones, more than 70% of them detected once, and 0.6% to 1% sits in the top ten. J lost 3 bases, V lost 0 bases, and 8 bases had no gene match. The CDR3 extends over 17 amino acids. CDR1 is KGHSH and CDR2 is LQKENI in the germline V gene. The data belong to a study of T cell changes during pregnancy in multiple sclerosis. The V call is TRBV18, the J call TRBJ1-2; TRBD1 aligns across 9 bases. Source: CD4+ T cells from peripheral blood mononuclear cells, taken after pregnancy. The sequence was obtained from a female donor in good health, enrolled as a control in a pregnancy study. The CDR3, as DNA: TGTGCCAGCTCACCACCGAAAGGGACAGGGATGGACTATGGCTACACCTTC. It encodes CASSPPKGTGMDYGYTF.